This TCR beta chain was recorded in a study of T-cell reconstitution after alpha-beta-depleted transplantation in children. Preparation of the TCRbeta library used unique molecular identifiers. TCRdb reanalysed the PCR reads using MiXCR and keeps one entry per CDR3 protein. This table has about 580,000 distinct CDR3 sequences, more than 20% appearing once. This CDR3 is 13 amino acids long. Trimming cost V 6 bases and J 5 bases, with 14 bases left between them. Study observations and caveats: For some patients, TCRbeta diversity was high at day 60 because of recipient T cells and thymic progenitors that survived. T cells produced anew were the main source of T-cell counts and diversity one year after transplant. The origin of alpha-beta T cells about two months after transplant was reportedly several hundred expanded graft clones.

This clonotype was recorded at least ten times. What it recognizes is unknown. This specimen was PBMCs, mostly from graft donor cells, taken 360 days after TCRalphabeta/CD19-depleted stem cell transplant. The source of this sequence is a boy under two years old who had a stem cell transplant for acute myeloid leukemia, so the T cells may come from the graft donor. The chain has TRBV12-3 or TRBV12-4 and TRBJ2-7; D unresolved. CDR3 DNA: TGTGCCAGCAGCAAGCTTGGTCCCCACGAGCAGTACTTC. The encoded protein is CASSKLGPHEQYF.